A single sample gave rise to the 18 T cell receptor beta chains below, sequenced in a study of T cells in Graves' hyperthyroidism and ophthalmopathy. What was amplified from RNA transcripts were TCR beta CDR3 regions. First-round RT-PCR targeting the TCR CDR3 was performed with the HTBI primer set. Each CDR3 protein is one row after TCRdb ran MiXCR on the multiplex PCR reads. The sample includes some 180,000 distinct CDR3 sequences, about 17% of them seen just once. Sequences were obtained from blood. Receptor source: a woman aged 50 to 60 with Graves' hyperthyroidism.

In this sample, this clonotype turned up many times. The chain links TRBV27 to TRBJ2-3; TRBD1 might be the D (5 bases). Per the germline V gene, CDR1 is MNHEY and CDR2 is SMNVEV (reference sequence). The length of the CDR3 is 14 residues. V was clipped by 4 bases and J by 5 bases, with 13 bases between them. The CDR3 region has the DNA TGTGCCAGCAGTTACAGGAGACAAATAGATACGCAGTATTTT. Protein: CASSYRRQIDTQYF.

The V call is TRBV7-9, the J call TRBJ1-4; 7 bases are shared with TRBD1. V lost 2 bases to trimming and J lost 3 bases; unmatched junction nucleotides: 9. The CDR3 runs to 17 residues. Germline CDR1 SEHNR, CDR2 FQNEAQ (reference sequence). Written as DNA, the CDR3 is TGTGCCAGCAGCTTATCTAGGGGGCCCACGGCTAATGAAAAACTGTTTTTT. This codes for CASSLSRGPTANEKLFF.

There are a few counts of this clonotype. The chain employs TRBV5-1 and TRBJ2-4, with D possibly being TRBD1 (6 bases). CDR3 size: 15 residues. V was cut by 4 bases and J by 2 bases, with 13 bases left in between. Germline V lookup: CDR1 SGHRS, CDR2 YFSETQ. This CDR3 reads CASSPGHYTKNIQYF. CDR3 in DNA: TGCGCCAGCAGCCCGGGACACTATACCAAAAACATTCAGTACTTC.

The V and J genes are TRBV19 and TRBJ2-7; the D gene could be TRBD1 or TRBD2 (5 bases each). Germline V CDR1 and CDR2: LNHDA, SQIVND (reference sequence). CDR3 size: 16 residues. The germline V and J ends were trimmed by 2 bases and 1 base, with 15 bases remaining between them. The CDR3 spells CASSISGGQSSYEQYF. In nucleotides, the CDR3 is TGTGCCAGTAGTATATCTGGAGGACAATCGTCCTACGAGCAGTACTTC. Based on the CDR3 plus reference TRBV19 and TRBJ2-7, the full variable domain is DGGITQSPKYLFRKEGQNVTLSCEQNLNHDAMYWYRQDPGQGLRLIYYSQIVNDFQKGDIAEGYSVSREKKESFPLTVTSAQKNPTAFYLCASSISGGQSSYEQYFGPGTRLTVT.

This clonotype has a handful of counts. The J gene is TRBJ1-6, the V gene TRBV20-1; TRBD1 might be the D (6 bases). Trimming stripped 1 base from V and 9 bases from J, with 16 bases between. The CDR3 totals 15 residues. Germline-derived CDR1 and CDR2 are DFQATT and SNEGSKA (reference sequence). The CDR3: CSARVRGTNASPLHF. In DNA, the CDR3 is TGCAGTGCTAGAGTTAGGGGGACAAACGCTTCACCCCTCCACTTT.

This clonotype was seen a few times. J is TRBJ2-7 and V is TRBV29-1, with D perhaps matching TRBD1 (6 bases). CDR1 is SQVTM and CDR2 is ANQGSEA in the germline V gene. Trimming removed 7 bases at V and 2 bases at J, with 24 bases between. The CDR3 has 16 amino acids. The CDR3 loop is CSAVVGLRTDPYEQYF. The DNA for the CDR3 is TGCAGCGCTGTGGTGGGGCTGAGGACAGATCCCTACGAGCAGTACTTC.

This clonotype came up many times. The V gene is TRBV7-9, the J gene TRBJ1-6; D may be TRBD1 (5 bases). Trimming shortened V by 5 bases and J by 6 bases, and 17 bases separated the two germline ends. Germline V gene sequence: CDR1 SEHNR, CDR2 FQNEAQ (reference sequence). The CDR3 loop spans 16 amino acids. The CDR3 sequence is CASSGGGTDFNSPLHF. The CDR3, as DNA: TGTGCCAGCAGCGGGGGTGGGACTGACTTTAATTCACCCCTCCACTTT.

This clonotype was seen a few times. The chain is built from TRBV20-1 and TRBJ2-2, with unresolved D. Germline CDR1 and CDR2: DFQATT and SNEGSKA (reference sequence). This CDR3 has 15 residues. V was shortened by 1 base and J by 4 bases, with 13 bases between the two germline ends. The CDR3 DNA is TGCAGTGCTAGAGCCGGCTCTTACTCCACCGGGGAGCTGTTTTTT. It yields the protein CSARAGSYSTGELFF.

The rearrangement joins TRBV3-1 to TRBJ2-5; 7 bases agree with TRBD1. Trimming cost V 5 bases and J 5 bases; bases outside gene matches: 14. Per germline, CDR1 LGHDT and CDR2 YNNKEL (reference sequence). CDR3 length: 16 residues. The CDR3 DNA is TGTGCCAGCAGCTTACGACAGGGTTTGGGTTCGGAGACCCAGTACTTC. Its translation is CASSLRQGLGSETQYF.

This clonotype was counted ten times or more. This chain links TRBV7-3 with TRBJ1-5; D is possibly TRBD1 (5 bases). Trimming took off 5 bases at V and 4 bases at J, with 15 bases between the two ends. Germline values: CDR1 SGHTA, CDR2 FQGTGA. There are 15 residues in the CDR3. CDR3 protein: CASSRQSGDNQPQHF. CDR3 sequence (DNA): TGTGCCAGCAGCAGACAGTCGGGGGATAATCAGCCCCAGCATTTT.

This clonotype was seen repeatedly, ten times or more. CDR3 in amino acids: CASSLALQDWNTGELFF. The CDR3 bases are TGTGCCAGCAGCTTGGCCTTACAGGACTGGAACACCGGGGAGCTGTTTTTT. The V gene is TRBV5-8, the J gene TRBJ2-2; D could derive from TRBD1 or TRBD2 (5 bases each). This CDR3 spans 17 amino acids. In germline, CDR1 is SGHTS, CDR2 YDEGEE. Trimming cost V 0 bases and J 1 base, with 13 bases left between them. Combining the CDR3 with reference TRBV5-8 and TRBJ2-2 gives the whole variable domain EAGVTQSPTHLIKTRGQQATLRCSPISGHTSVYWYQQALGLGLQFLLWYDEGEERNRGNFPPRFSGRQFPNYSSELNVNALELEDSALYLCASSLALQDWNTGELFFGEGSRLTVL.

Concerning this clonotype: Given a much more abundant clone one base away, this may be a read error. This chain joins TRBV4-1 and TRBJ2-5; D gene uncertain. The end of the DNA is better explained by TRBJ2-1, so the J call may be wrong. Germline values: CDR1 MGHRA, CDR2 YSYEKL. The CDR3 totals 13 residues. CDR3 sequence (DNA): TGCGCCAGCAGCCAAGCAGGACCAGAGACCCAGTTCTTC. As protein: CASSQAGPETQFF.

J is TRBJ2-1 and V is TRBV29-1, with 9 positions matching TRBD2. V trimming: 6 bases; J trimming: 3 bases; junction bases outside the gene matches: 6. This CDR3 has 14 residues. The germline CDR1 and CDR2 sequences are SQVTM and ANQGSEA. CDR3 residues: CSVVLAGYYNEQFF. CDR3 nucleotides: TGCAGCGTAGTACTAGCGGGTTACTACAATGAGCAGTTCTTC.

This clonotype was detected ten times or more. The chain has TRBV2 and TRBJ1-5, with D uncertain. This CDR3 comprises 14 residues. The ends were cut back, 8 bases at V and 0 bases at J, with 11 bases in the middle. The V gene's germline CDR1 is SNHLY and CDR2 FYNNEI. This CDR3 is CASRQDGSNQPQHF. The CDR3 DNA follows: TGTGCCAGCCGCCAGGACGGTAGCAATCAGCCCCAGCATTTT.

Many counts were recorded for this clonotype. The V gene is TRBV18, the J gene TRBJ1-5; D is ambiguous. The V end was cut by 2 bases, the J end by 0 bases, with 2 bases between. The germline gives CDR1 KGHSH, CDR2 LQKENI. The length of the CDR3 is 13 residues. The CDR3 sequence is CASSPDSNQPQHF. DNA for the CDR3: TGTGCCAGCTCACCAGATAGCAATCAGCCCCAGCATTTT.

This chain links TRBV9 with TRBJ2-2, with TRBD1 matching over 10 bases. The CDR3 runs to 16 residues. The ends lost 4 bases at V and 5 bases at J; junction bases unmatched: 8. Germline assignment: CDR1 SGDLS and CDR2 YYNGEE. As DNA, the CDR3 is TGTGCCAGCAGCCCACAGACAGGGGGCGCGACCGGGGAGCTGTTTTTT. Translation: CASSPQTGGATGELFF.

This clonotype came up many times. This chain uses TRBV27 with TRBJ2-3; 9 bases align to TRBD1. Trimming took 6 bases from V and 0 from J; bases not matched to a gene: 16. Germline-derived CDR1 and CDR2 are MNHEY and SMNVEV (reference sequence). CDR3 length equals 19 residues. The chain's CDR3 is CASRARTGALTRSTDTQYF. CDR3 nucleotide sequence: TGTGCCAGCAGGGCTCGGACAGGGGCCCTAACCCGTAGCACAGATACGCAGTATTTT.

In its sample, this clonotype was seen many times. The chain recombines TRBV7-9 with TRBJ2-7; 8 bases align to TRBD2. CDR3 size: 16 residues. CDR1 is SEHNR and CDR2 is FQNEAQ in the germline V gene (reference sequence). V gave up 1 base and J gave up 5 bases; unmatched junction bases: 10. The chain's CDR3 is CASSLVPSGSPHEQYF. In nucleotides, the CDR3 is TGTGCCAGCAGCTTAGTCCCCAGCGGGAGTCCCCACGAGCAGTACTTC.